This T cell receptor beta chain came from a study of vaccination and CD4 T cells after COVID-19. On the study more broadly: Sampling after COVID took place at a median of 101 days (range 35 to 161) following diagnosis. Controls had a CEFX pool, an HIV-1 Nef pool, or no peptide added.

This clonotype appeared a single time. Its antigen is unidentified. The treatment here: approximately nine-day PBMC culture with coronavirus spike peptide pools or control peptides (ViraFEST assay). The Oncomine TCR Beta short-read assay generated sequence data from the DNA of cultured CD4+ T cells. Once CD4+ T cells had been cultured, genomic DNA was extracted from them. One entry per CDR3 protein results from TCRdb running MiXCR on the PCR reads. In the table there are 20,000 or so distinct CDR3 sequences, 23% of which are singletons. The V gene's germline CDR1 is SNHLY and CDR2 FYNNEI. V gave up 9 bases and J gave up 7 bases, with 19 bases separating them. The CDR3 consists of 14 residues.

The clonotype comes from a human donor with COVID-19. This rearrangement joins TRBV2 to TRBJ2-1; a weak D match, TRBD2 (7 bases). The material sequenced was cultured CD4+ T cells from blood. The CDR3 here is CARGGRGKINEQFF. The CDR3 coding sequence is TGTGCCAGAGGGGGGCGGGGGAAGATTAATGAGCAGTTCTTC.